The 20 T cell receptor beta chains presented below share a single source sample, sequenced in a study of cytomegalovirus exposure and HLA in healthy donors. The PCR was carried out with 60 Vbeta primers and 13 Jbeta primers. The assay was immunoSEQ multiplex PCR, and TCRdb's table has in-frame clones only and misses some. The table lists roughly 190,000 clones, roughly 77% of them singletons, with approximately 3.1% in the top ten. Material for sequencing was PBMCs. These receptors were collected from a woman under 40 in good health and CMV-seropositive.

The chain links TRBV10-2 to TRBJ2-7, with 8 bases identical to TRBD1. Germline V gene sequence: CDR1 WSHSY, CDR2 SAAADI. The J segment lost 4 bases and the V segment lost 9 bases, leaving 14 bases of the junction unmatched. The CDR3 is made up of 15 amino acids. The DNA for the CDR3 is TGCGCCAGTCAAGGAGCCGGGACAGGAGGATACGAGCAGTACTTC. The encoded protein is CASQGAGTGGYEQYF.

This chain joins TRBV2 and TRBJ1-3; D gene uncertain. The length of the CDR3 is 13 residues. With 1 base removed from V and 4 bases from J, the gap between germline ends came to 5 bases. Germline CDR1 is SNHLY and CDR2 is FYNNEI. CDR3 nucleotide sequence: TGTGCCAGCAGTGAAGGGCCGGGAAACACCATATATTTT. It translates to CASSEGPGNTIYF.

This clone was seen a single time. The rearrangement uses TRBV10-3 and TRBJ2-7, with 8 bases aligning to TRBD1. The V gene's germline CDR1 is ENHRY and CDR2 SYGVKD. V shed 7 bases and J 5 bases; nucleotides not matched to a gene: 7. The CDR3 contains 13 residues. The CDR3 loop is CAIMRQGADEQYF. The CDR3 DNA follows: TGTGCCATCATGCGTCAGGGGGCGGACGAGCAGTACTTC.

This chain connects TRBV7-6 to TRBJ2-7, with a weak D call TRBD1 (7 bases). V lost 1 base, J lost 6 bases, and 19 bases lay in between. Germline assignment: CDR1 SGHVS and CDR2 FNYEAQ. The CDR3 contains 16 residues. For the CDR3, the DNA is TGTGCCAGCAGCTTAGAGAGGACAGGAGTGGAGGGCGAGCAGTACTTC. Translated, it gives CASSLERTGVEGEQYF.

This clone appeared a single time. This sequence joins TRBV27 and TRBJ2-2; 10 bases are shared with TRBD2. Germline V gene data show CDR1 as MNHEY and CDR2 as SMNVEV (reference sequence). V was clipped by 4 bases and J by 3 bases; unmatched bases: 11. The CDR3 sequence is 18 residues long. The CDR3 DNA reads as TGTGCCAGCAGTTCCCCGAATCTCGGGACTAGCGACACCGGGGAGCTGTTTTTT. It encodes CASSSPNLGTSDTGELFF.

J is TRBJ1-5 and V is TRBV15; 8 bases agree with TRBD1. From germline, CDR1 is LNHNV and CDR2 YYDKDF (reference sequence). Trimming removed 5 bases from V and 3 bases from J; junction bases left unmatched: 3. This CDR3 is built from 14 residues. CDR3 nucleotides: TGTGCCACCAGCCTGGACAGGGTCAATCAGCCCCAGCATTTT. Protein sequence: CATSLDRVNQPQHF.

V gene TRBV28 combines with J gene TRBJ2-7; 7 bases align to TRBD1. The CDR3 is 14 amino acids. CDR1 and CDR2 (germline): MDHEN, SYDVKM. Trimming at V came to 8 bases and at J to 3 bases, leaving 10 bases not matched to a gene. The CDR3 DNA follows: TGTGCCAGCGAAACTTCCGGGACAGACTACGAGCAGTACTTC. Translation: CASETSGTDYEQYF.

The rearrangement joins TRBV28 to TRBJ1-1; TRBD1 aligns across 7 bases. This CDR3 has 16 residues. In germline, CDR1 is MDHEN, CDR2 SYDVKM. V trimming: 6 bases; J trimming: 0 bases; junction bases outside the gene matches: 10. CDR3 coding DNA: TGTGCCAGCAGGGGCCGGGACAGCATAATGAACACTGAAGCTTTCTTT. Translating it yields CASRGRDSIMNTEAFF.

CDR3 in DNA: TGTGCCAGCAGTTGGCGACAGGGGCGAGATACGCAGTATTTT. Its protein is CASSWRQGRDTQYF. This chain links TRBV27 with TRBJ2-3; 8 bases align to TRBD1. CDR1 is MNHEY, CDR2 SMNVEV, per germline (reference sequence). Trimming removed 4 bases from V and 5 bases from J; junction bases left unmatched: 5. The CDR3 is 14 amino acids.

The rearrangement links TRBV27 to TRBJ1-1; 7 positions agree with TRBD1. This CDR3 region has 12 residues. Unmatched junction bases numbered 4, after V lost 6 bases and J lost 6 bases. The germline V gene encodes CDR1 MNHEY and CDR2 SMNVEV (reference sequence). The CDR3 sequence is CASSNRGPEAFF. CDR3 bases: TGTGCCAGCAGCAACAGGGGTCCTGAAGCTTTCTTT.

The chain carries TRBV11-2 and TRBJ2-1; 8 bases line up with TRBD2. Germline V lookup: CDR1 SGHAT, CDR2 FQNNGV. Unmatched junction bases numbered 4, after V lost 5 bases and J lost 1 base. CDR3 length equals 15 residues. CDR3 sequence reads: CASSRSGTSYNEQFF. The CDR3 DNA follows: TGTGCCAGCAGCCGTAGCGGGACGTCCTACAATGAGCAGTTCTTC.

The chain combines TRBV27 with TRBJ2-1; TRBD2 aligns across 8 bases. The CDR3 runs to 17 residues. V lost 4 bases and J lost 2; bases outside the gene matches: 10. Germline CDR1 is MNHEY and CDR2 is SMNVEV (reference sequence). The CDR3 DNA sequence: TGTGCCAGCAGTTCCCTCGGACTAGCTGCGACCTACAATGAGCAGTTCTTC. Translation: CASSSLGLAATYNEQFF.

CDR3 region: CASSSLGGPTPYEQYF. In DNA form, the CDR3 reads TGTGCCAGCAGTTCCCTCGGCGGGCCCACCCCCTACGAGCAGTACTTC. The chain couples TRBV7-6 to TRBJ2-7; D perhaps matches TRBD2 (5 bases). Germline V gives CDR1 SGHVS, CDR2 FNYEAQ. CDR3 length: 16 residues. Trimming cost V 6 bases and J 2 bases, with 20 bases left between them.

The chain recombines TRBV14 with TRBJ2-7; 12 bases line up with TRBD1. CDR3 size: 16 residues. V lost 8 bases and J lost 0; bases outside the gene matches: 8. The germline CDR1 and CDR2 sequences are SGHDN and FVKESK. CDR3 sequence (DNA): TGTGCCAGCGGGGGACAGGGGGCGTACAGCTCCTACGAGCAGTACTTC. This gives the protein CASGGQGAYSSYEQYF.

Points on this clone: The sample holds other DNA sequences that translate to the same CDR3. J is TRBJ1-5 and V is TRBV5-4; tentative D call: TRBD1 (5 bases). V was cut by 3 bases and J by 0 bases, with 19 bases left in between. There are 18 residues in the CDR3. Germline-derived CDR1 and CDR2 are SGHNT and YYREEE (reference sequence). CDR3 sequence reads: CASSYLGGRGYSNQPQHF. The CDR3 bases are TGTGCCAGCAGCTATTTAGGAGGACGGGGGTATAGCAATCAGCCCCAGCATTTT.

The J gene is TRBJ2-5, the V gene TRBV27, with TRBD2 as a possible D gene (5 bases). The V end was cut by 6 bases, the J end by 5 bases, with 19 bases between. Germline V CDR1 and CDR2: MNHEY, SMNVEV (reference sequence). The CDR3 runs to 15 residues. CDR3 bases: TGTGCCAGCAGATCAACTAGAGTAAATTGGGAGACCCAGTACTTC. Its translation is CASRSTRVNWETQYF.

The chain employs TRBV6-1 and TRBJ2-2; 10 nucleotides line up with TRBD1. Germline CDR1 reads MNHNS; CDR2 reads SASEGT. This CDR3 spans 14 amino acids. Trimming removed 10 bases from V and 4 bases from J; junction bases left unmatched: 6. The CDR3 DNA reads as TGTGCCACGAGGACAGGGGGAAGCACCGGGGAGCTGTTTTTT. This gives the protein CATRTGGSTGELFF.

The chain employs TRBV2 and TRBJ1-4; no firm D call. CDR1 and CDR2 from the germline V gene are SNHLY and FYNNEI. The V and J ends lost 2 bases and 3 bases respectively, with 7 bases between them. The CDR3 consists of 14 residues. CDR3 sequence reads: CASSEIGANEKLFF. The CDR3 region has the DNA TGTGCCAGCAGTGAAATCGGAGCTAATGAAAAACTGTTTTTT.

This chain links TRBV25-1 with TRBJ1-5, with a weak D call TRBD1 (5 bases). CDR3 length: 13 residues. V shed 8 bases and J shed 4 bases, with 12 bases lying between them. The germline CDR1 and CDR2 sequences are MGHDK and SYGVNS. The CDR3 DNA is TGTGCCAGCCAGGACACAGTTAATCAGCCCCAGCATTTT. As protein: CASQDTVNQPQHF.

The rearrangement uses TRBV19 and TRBJ2-7, with no clear D. Trimming pared 1 base from V and 3 bases from J, leaving 7 bases between. The V gene's germline CDR1 is LNHDA and CDR2 SQIVND (reference sequence). This CDR3 is built from 13 residues. CDR3 coding DNA: TGTGCCAGTAGTATAGGACATGACTACGAGCAGTACTTC. This gives the protein CASSIGHDYEQYF.